The following is a T cell receptor beta chain sequence with its context. The antigen remains unidentified. J was trimmed by 1 base and V by 5 bases; bases with no gene match: 10. CDR3 length: 17 amino acids. The germline V gene encodes CDR1 MDHEN and CDR2 SYDVKM. Unique-molecular-identifier-tagged TCR beta cDNA libraries were used. It was from about 0.98 to 11 million T cells that 530,000 or so cDNA molecules came. TCRdb passed the PCR reads through MiXCR, listing each CDR3 protein once. This table holds more than 450,000 distinct CDR3 sequences, under 40% found once. These data originate in a study of post-analysis software for immune sequencing data. About the research overall: The cohort encompassed relapsing-remitting, secondary progressive and progressive-relapsing multiple sclerosis disease courses.

Overall study findings and caveats: Five or six TRBV segments, TRBV5-6, TRBV5-1 and TRBV20-1 among them, were found more frequent in patients than controls. For normalized Chao1 diversity, multiple sclerosis patients scored significantly lower than controls did.

The sequencing input was blood. This receptor was identified in a girl aged 2-17 years with multiple sclerosis. The chain couples TRBV28 to TRBJ2-3; TRBD1 matches 9 bases. The CDR3 nucleotides are TGTGCCAGCAGTCTACTAAAGGGGGACAGGGGCACAGATACGCAGTATTTT. It codes for CASSLLKGDRGTDTQYF.